This note documents a single TCR beta chain sequence. At one of its ends the junction is not consistent with the germline gene, which may arise from a read error. These data come from a study of blood T cell repertoires in COVID-19. Resolution of symptoms, clearance, or two negative PCRs was present in recovered Cohort 3 donors. The CDR3 runs to 16 residues. The germline V gene has CDR1 SQVTM and CDR2 ANQGSEA. TCRdb's table, derived via immunoSEQ multiplex PCR, lists solely in-frame clones and lacks some. The sample includes 300,000 or so clones, about 90% seen only once; the top ten take roughly 1%. The rearrangement uses TRBV29-1 and TRBJ2-2, with TRBD1 matching over 12 bases. The sequence came from a woman aged 25-40 years who had recovered from COVID-19. Input material: PBMCs or T cells enriched from blood (not recorded which). The CDR3 DNA reads TGCAGCGTCCAGAGGGGACAGGGGGCGAAAACCGGGGAGCTGTTTTTT. Translated: CSVQRGQGAKTGELFF.